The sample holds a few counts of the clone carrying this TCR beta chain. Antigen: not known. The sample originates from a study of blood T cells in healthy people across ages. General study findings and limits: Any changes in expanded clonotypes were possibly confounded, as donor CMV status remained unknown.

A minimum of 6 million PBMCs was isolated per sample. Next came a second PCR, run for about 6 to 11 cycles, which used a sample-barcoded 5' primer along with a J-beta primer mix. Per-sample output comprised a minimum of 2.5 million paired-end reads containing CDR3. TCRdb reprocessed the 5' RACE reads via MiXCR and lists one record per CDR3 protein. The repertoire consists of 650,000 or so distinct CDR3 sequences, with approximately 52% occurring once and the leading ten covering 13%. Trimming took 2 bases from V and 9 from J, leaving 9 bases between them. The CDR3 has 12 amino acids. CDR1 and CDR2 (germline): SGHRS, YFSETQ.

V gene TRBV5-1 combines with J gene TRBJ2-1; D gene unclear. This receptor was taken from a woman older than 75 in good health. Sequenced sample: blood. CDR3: CASSLGIGEQFF. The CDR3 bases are TGCGCCAGCAGCTTAGGGATTGGTGAGCAGTTCTTC.